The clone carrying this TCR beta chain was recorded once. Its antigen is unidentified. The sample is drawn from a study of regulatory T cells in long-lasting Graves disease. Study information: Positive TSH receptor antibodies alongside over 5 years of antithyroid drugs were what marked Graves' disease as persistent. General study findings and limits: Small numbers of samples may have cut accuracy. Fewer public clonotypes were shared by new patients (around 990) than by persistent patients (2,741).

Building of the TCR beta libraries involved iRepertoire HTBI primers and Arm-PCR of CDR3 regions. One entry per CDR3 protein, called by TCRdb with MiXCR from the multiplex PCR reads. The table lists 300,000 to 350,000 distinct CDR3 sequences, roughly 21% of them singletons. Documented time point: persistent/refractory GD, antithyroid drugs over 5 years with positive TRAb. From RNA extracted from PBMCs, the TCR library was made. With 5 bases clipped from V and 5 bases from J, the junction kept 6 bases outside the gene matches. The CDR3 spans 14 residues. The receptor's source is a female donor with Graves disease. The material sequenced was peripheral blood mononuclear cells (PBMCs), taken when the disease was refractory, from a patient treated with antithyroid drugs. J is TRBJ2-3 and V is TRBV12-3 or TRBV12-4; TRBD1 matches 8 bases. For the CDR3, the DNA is TGTGCCAGCAGTCTGGACAGGGTAGAAGATACGCAGTATTTT. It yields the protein CASSLDRVEDTQYF.